Following are 8 T cell receptor beta chains from one sample sequenced in a study of cytomegalovirus exposure and HLA in healthy donors. The PCR was carried out with 60 Vbeta primers and 13 Jbeta primers. Assay: immunoSEQ multiplex PCR; the TCRdb copy retains only in-frame clones and omits some. Of fewer than 200,000 clones in the sample, nearly 80% are singletons; the top ten hold roughly 10%. Sequenced sample: PBMCs. The receptors here all came from a man younger than 30 in good health and CMV-seropositive.

A note on this clone: The junction shows a germline mismatch at one end, possibly a read error. This rearrangement joins TRBV7-9 to TRBJ1-1; tentatively, D is TRBD1 (5 bases). Per the germline V gene, CDR1 is SEHNR and CDR2 is FQNEAQ (reference sequence). This CDR3 region has 10 residues. CDR3 residues: CASSLVQGHF. CDR3 sequence (DNA): TGTGCCAGCAGCTTAGTGCAGGGCCACTTT.

This chain uses TRBV7-9 with TRBJ2-7; the D gene is possibly TRBD1 (6 bases). Between the trimmed V and J ends, which lost 1 base and 6 bases, there was a span of 16 bases. Germline values: CDR1 SEHNR, CDR2 FQNEAQ (reference sequence). This CDR3 contains 15 residues. The CDR3 DNA reads TGTGCCAGCAGCTTAGACAGGGCCGTGATTCGCGAGCAGTACTTC. This codes for CASSLDRAVIREQYF.

This clone came up once. This chain links TRBV5-4 with TRBJ2-1; TRBD1 matches at 7 bases. Trimming at V came to 4 bases and at J to 5 bases, leaving 15 bases not matched to a gene. CDR1 and CDR2 from the germline V gene are SGHNT and YYREEE (reference sequence). This CDR3 is built from 17 residues. In nucleotides, the CDR3 is TGTGCCAGCAGCCCCCAAACCGGGACAGCTGATAACAATGAGCAGTTCTTC. This gives the protein CASSPQTGTADNNEQFF.

This clone was counted only a few times. V is TRBV19 and J is TRBJ1-6, with D possibly TRBD1 on 5 matching bases. The CDR3 length is 16 residues. Germline V gene sequence: CDR1 LNHDA, CDR2 SQIVND (reference sequence). V was pared by 6 bases and J by 2 bases, with 14 bases between. The CDR3 here is CASRGGDGAYNSPLHF. As DNA, the CDR3 is TGTGCCAGTAGGGGCGGGGACGGGGCCTATAATTCACCCCTCCACTTT.

J is TRBJ2-3 and V is TRBV9; 10 positions agree with TRBD2. V gave up 0 bases and J gave up 5 bases; unmatched junction bases: 15. Germline V gene sequence: CDR1 SGDLS, CDR2 YYNGEE. This CDR3 is 19 amino acids long. This CDR3 reads CASSVEGQWLAGVEDTQYF. The CDR3 nucleotides read TGTGCCAGCAGCGTAGAGGGACAGTGGCTAGCGGGAGTCGAAGATACGCAGTATTTT.

The rearrangement uses TRBV6-6 and TRBJ2-1, with TRBD1 identical over 7 bases. The V gene's germline CDR1 is MNHNY and CDR2 SVGAGI (reference sequence). Trimming removed 5 bases from V and 0 bases from J; junction bases left unmatched: 4. The CDR3 covers 15 residues. The chain's CDR3 is CASSQQGSSYNEQFF. CDR3 coding DNA: TGTGCCAGCAGTCAACAGGGGAGCTCCTACAATGAGCAGTTCTTC.

This chain uses TRBV29-1 with TRBJ2-7; no definite D call. In germline, CDR1 is SQVTM, CDR2 ANQGSEA. This CDR3 is 11 amino acids long. Trimming removed 4 bases at V and 1 base at J, with 5 bases between. DNA of the CDR3: TGCAGCGTTGTCTTGTCCTACGAGCAGTACTTC. Residues: CSVVLSYEQYF.

The chain carries TRBV7-9 and TRBJ2-1; TRBD1 might be the D (6 bases). CDR3 size: 16 residues. The germline V gene has CDR1 SEHNR and CDR2 FQNEAQ (reference sequence). V lost 5 bases and J lost 0, with 14 bases in between. Here the CDR3 DNA reads TGTGCCAGCAGCCAGAGGAACAGGGCCTCCTACAATGAGCAGTTCTTC. It is translated as CASSQRNRASYNEQFF.